The source of this TCR beta chain is a study of regulatory dendritic cells for organ transplantation. Study observations and caveats: Memory T cells were less diverse than naive, with memory CD8+ most oligoclonal. The most alloreactive TCR clonotypes were found in resting memory CD8+ cells. Memory CD8+ clonal expansion seemed more limited with regulatory than mature dendritic cells.

Germline lookup yields CDR1 ENHRY and CDR2 SYGVKD. The CDR3 is 15 amino acids. V dropped 0 bases and J dropped 5 bases, with 10 bases sitting between them. Concerning this clone itself: The antigen remains undetermined.

Sorted subsets were CFSE-labeled and cultured approximately 5 days with allogeneic dendritic cells. Naive CD45RA+ and memory CD45RO+ CD4+ or CD8+ T cells were FACS-sorted. Profiling relied on immunoSEQ multiplex PCR, and the TCRdb table lists in-frame clones only, not all of them. Seen here are roughly 9,800 clones, about 71% observed once, and the top ten hold around 0.55%. The clonotype originates from a human donor in good health. The chain employs TRBV10-3 and TRBJ1-4, with D unresolved. The sample was naive CD4+ T cells from blood cultured with dendritic cells. This sample's subset: CD45RA+ naive T cells. The CDR3 DNA follows: TGTGCCATCAGTGAGTCGGTTCAGGAAAATGAAAAACTGTTTTTT. It codes for CAISESVQENEKLFF.